These 15 T cell receptor beta chains originate from one sample sequenced in a study of human CD8 memory T cell subsets. Researchers made TCR beta libraries via UMI-labeled 5' RACE. TCRdb reanalyzed the 5' RACE reads and collapses them to one entry per CDR3 protein, without DNA. This sample carries 6,000 to 8,000 distinct CDR3 sequences, with approximately 25% going to the ten biggest clones. Sequenced material: CD8+ T cells from PBMCs. These receptors originate from a human donor in good health.

This rearrangement joins TRBV28 to TRBJ2-5; TCRdb designates TRBD1, a call that cannot be tested without DNA. The CDR3 sequence is 15 residues long. Germline assignment: CDR1 MDHEN and CDR2 SYDVKM. CDR3: CASSPSDRVEETQYF.

V is TRBV28 and J is TRBJ1-4. CDR3 length: 15 amino acids. Germline V CDR1 and CDR2: MDHEN, SYDVKM. This CDR3 is CASSHRTARNEKLFF.

V is TRBV28 and J is TRBJ2-1; TCRdb lists TRBD1, though no DNA is available to test this call. The CDR3 is 16 amino acids. The V gene's germline CDR1 is MDHEN and CDR2 SYDVKM. The CDR3 region is CASSFGAAGVYNEQFF.

The rearrangement joins TRBV7-9 to TRBJ2-1; TCRdb designates TRBD2, a call that cannot be tested without DNA. CDR3 size: 15 residues. Per the germline V gene, CDR1 is SEHNR and CDR2 is FQNEAQ (reference sequence). The CDR3 spells CASSLGLAENNEQFF.

Its frequency marks this clonotype as medium-sized. This rearrangement joins TRBV28 to TRBJ2-1; checking the TCRdb D call of TRBD1 is not possible without DNA. This CDR3 comprises 14 residues. Germline lookup yields CDR1 MDHEN and CDR2 SYDVKM. The CDR3 loop reads CASSFRSGGNEQFF. The full variable domain, completed using reference TRBV28 and TRBJ2-1, is DVKVTQSSRYLVKRTGEKVFLECVQDMDHENMFWYRQDPGLGLRLIYFSYDVKMKEKGDIPEGYSVSREKKERFSLILESASTNQTSMYLCASSFRSGGNEQFFGPGTRLTVL.

This chain joins TRBV11-2 and TRBJ2-1; with no DNA, the TCRdb D assignment of TRBD2 cannot be verified. Germline values: CDR1 SGHAT, CDR2 FQNNGV. CDR3 length equals 16 residues. The CDR3 is CASSLGEGSAYNEQFF.

CDR3 sequence reads: CASSRLWGQNYEQYF. This chain connects TRBV14 to TRBJ2-7; the TRBD1 assignment by TCRdb is unverifiable without DNA. The CDR3 has 15 amino acids. CDR1 and CDR2 (germline): SGHDN, FVKESK.

Its frequency marks this clonotype as medium-sized. V and J are TRBV12-3 or TRBV12-4 and TRBJ2-1; the TCRdb D gene call, TRBD2, has no DNA to confirm it. This CDR3 is built from 16 residues. This chain's CDR3 is CASSSFLAGGGDEQFF.

This clonotype is identified as medium-sized from frequency. This chain uses TRBV29-1 with TRBJ1-2; the D call from TCRdb, TRBD1, cannot be confirmed without DNA. There are 13 residues in the CDR3. Germline V gene lookup returns CDR1 SQVTM and CDR2 ANQGSEA. The CDR3 reads CSVETGDYYGYTF.

The chain couples TRBV10-1 to TRBJ2-1; TCRdb selects TRBD1, and the lack of DNA leaves this call unchecked. The CDR3 extends over 14 amino acids. Germline V lookup: CDR1 WNHNN, CDR2 SYGVQD (reference sequence). The chain's CDR3 is CASSSGQGDNEQFF.

V is TRBV12-3 or TRBV12-4 and J is TRBJ1-4; lacking DNA, the TRBD1 call made by TCRdb goes unchecked. This CDR3 has 16 residues. CDR3 sequence: CASSLGQTATNEKLFF.

The V and J genes are TRBV6-2 or TRBV6-3 and TRBJ2-1; TCRdb's D gene call, TRBD2, goes unchecked for lack of DNA. Germline values: CDR1 MNHEY, CDR2 SVGEGT. The CDR3 has 13 amino acids. CDR3 amino acids: CASKSGYGPEQFF.

The chain uses TRBV5-1 and TRBJ1-1; TCRdb's assignment of TRBD1 cannot be checked, as there is no DNA. The germline CDR1 and CDR2 sequences are SGHRS and YFSETQ. The CDR3 has 14 residues. This chain's CDR3 is CASSLSPGSGEAFF.

V is TRBV10-2 and J is TRBJ1-5. The CDR3 extends over 14 amino acids. CDR1 is WSHSY, CDR2 SAAADI, per germline. CDR3 in amino acids: CASSEDVSNQPQHF.

This chain links TRBV14 with TRBJ2-1; TCRdb calls TRBD2, which cannot be checked without DNA. CDR1 is SGHDN and CDR2 is FVKESK in the germline V gene. The length of the CDR3 is 15 residues. CDR3 sequence reads: CASSQLASLYNEQFF.